The 21 T cell receptor beta chains below come from one sample, sequenced in a study of beta chain features in type 1 diabetes. All of the isolated RNA was reverse transcribed, so expressed TCRB transcripts were sequenced. Using immunoSEQ multiplex PCR, the repertoire was profiled, and TCRdb retains in-frame clones only, with some absent. Of about 300,000 clones listed, around 7.3% are singletons. Sequenced: central memory CD4+ T cells from blood. The source is a woman in her late teens or twenties in good health.

The table lists this clone with a few counts. The chain joins TRBV5-6 to TRBJ2-3, with D perhaps matching TRBD2 (5 bases). V was trimmed by 0 bases and J by 0 bases, leaving 17 bases between them. The CDR3 sequence is 18 residues long. Germline V lookup: CDR1 SGHDT, CDR2 YYEEEE. CDR3 loop: CASSLAGGTRDSTDTQYF. CDR3 sequence (DNA): TGTGCCAGCAGCTTGGCCGGCGGTACGAGGGATAGCACAGATACGCAGTATTTT. The variable domain in full, with the rest retrieved from reference TRBV5-6 and TRBJ2-3, is DAGVTQSPTHLIKTRGQQVTLRCSPKSGHDTVSWYQQALGQGPQFIFQYYEEEERQRGNFPDRFSGHQFPNYSSELNVNALLLGDSALYLCASSLAGGTRDSTDTQYFGPGTRLTVL.

The chain joins TRBV2 to TRBJ1-1, with no clear D. This CDR3 has 13 residues. Germline V gives CDR1 SNHLY, CDR2 FYNNEI. Trimming cost V 6 bases and J 6 bases, with 14 bases left between them. As DNA, the CDR3 is TGTGCCAGCAGCTTAGTTTTGGAGGCTGAAGCTTTCTTT. Protein sequence: CASSLVLEAEAFF.

This clone was seen a handful of times. The chain carries TRBV6-5 and TRBJ2-1; TRBD1 aligns across 8 bases. Per the germline V gene, CDR1 is MNHEY and CDR2 is SVGAGI. The CDR3 runs 13 residues. Losses at the gene ends were 7 bases for V and 7 bases for J; bases not matched to a gene: 6. This CDR3 reads CASTLGQANEQFF. CDR3 DNA sequence: TGTGCCAGCACCCTGGGACAGGCAAATGAGCAGTTCTTC.

This clone was detected a few times. The V and J genes are TRBV5-4 and TRBJ2-1, with TRBD2 matching over 8 bases. The CDR3 spans 17 residues. Germline V CDR1 and CDR2: SGHNT, YYREEE (reference sequence). Trimming removed 5 bases from V and 3 bases from J; junction bases left unmatched: 13. CDR3 in amino acids: CASSLTVGLAIYNEQFF. The CDR3 DNA reads TGTGCCAGCAGTCTAACAGTAGGACTAGCAATCTACAATGAGCAGTTCTTC.

A remark on this clone: Other DNA sequences within the sample encode an identical CDR3. This chain connects TRBV4-2 to TRBJ2-3; possibly TRBD1 for D (6 bases). The length of the CDR3 is 14 residues. Between the trimmed V and J ends, which lost 0 bases and 4 bases, there was a span of 8 bases. CDR1 LGHNA and CDR2 YNFKEQ come from the germline V gene. The CDR3 sequence is CASSQERGSDTQYF. In DNA, the CDR3 is TGTGCCAGCAGCCAAGAAAGGGGGTCAGATACGCAGTATTTT.

This clone was counted between two and nine times. V gene TRBV5-1 combines with J gene TRBJ2-3; 11 nucleotides align to TRBD2. The CDR3 is 16 amino acids. Looked up from germline, CDR1 is SGHRS and CDR2 is YFSETQ. Trimming took 4 bases from V and 0 from J; bases not matched to a gene: 4. CDR3 protein: CASSPGLADSTDTQYF. The CDR3 coding sequence is TGCGCCAGCAGCCCGGGACTAGCGGATAGCACAGATACGCAGTATTTT.

This clone occurred a few times. The chain uses TRBV12-5 and TRBJ2-3; 7 bases match TRBD1. Germline V gene lookup returns CDR1 LGHNT and CDR2 FRNRAP. V gave up 6 bases and J gave up 4 bases; unmatched junction bases: 7. This CDR3 has 14 amino acids. The CDR3 is CASGSGGTSDTQYF. The CDR3 DNA sequence: TGTGCTAGTGGGTCAGGGGGTACATCAGATACGCAGTATTTT.

This clone was detected only a few times. This chain connects TRBV9 to TRBJ2-6; D might be TRBD2 (5 bases). V was shortened by 0 bases and J by 2 bases, with 6 bases between the two germline ends. This CDR3 has 15 residues. Germline V gene sequence: CDR1 SGDLS, CDR2 YYNGEE. The DNA for the CDR3 is TGTGCCAGCAGCGTAGTGAGGGCTGGGGCCAACGTCCTGACTTTC. Protein product: CASSVVRAGANVLTF. The full variable domain, with the rest looked up from reference TRBV9 and TRBJ2-6, is DSGVTQTPKHLITATGQRVTLRCSPRSGDLSVYWYQQSLDQGLQFLIQYYNGEERAKGNILERFSAQQFPDLHSELNLSSLELGDSALYFCASSVVRAGANVLTFGAGSRLTVL.

The table lists this clone with many counts. J is TRBJ2-1 and V is TRBV7-9; the D gene is possibly TRBD2 (6 bases). V lost 5 bases, J lost 7 bases, and 15 bases lay in between. The CDR3 length is 14 residues. Germline CDR1 reads SEHNR; CDR2 reads FQNEAQ (reference sequence). The chain's CDR3 is CASSHEAGRNEQFF. In DNA form, the CDR3 reads TGTGCCAGCAGCCACGAGGCAGGGAGGAATGAGCAGTTCTTC.

This clone was recorded a few times. V and J are TRBV7-2 and TRBJ2-1, with 9 bases identical to TRBD2. This CDR3 region has 18 residues. V dropped 1 base and J dropped 6; count of bases not matched to a gene: 13. Germline V gives CDR1 SGHTA, CDR2 FQGNSA. CDR3 sequence (DNA): TGTGCCAGCAGCTTAGAAGGGGTGTTAGCGGGAGTTCCCAATGAGCAGTTCTTC. This gives the protein CASSLEGVLAGVPNEQFF.

CDR3 loop: CASSLQGNEQFF. The CDR3 nucleotides are TGTGCCAGCAGCCTACAGGGGAATGAGCAGTTCTTC. This chain connects TRBV7-2 to TRBJ2-1; 7 bases agree with TRBD1. Germline values: CDR1 SGHTA, CDR2 FQGNSA. The CDR3 is 12 residues long. V trimming: 5 bases; J trimming: 7 bases; junction bases outside the gene matches: 2.

J is TRBJ2-3 and V is TRBV5-1, with D uncertain. Trimming pared 4 bases from V and 2 bases from J, leaving 23 bases between. The germline CDR1 and CDR2 sequences are SGHRS and YFSETQ. The CDR3 has 18 residues. The CDR3 coding sequence is TGCGCCAGCAGCCGACGTCCTCTGGGGTCCCAAGACACAGATACGCAGTATTTT. This sequence encodes CASSRRPLGSQDTDTQYF.

The chain couples TRBV5-1 to TRBJ2-7; D gene unclear. The germline V gene encodes CDR1 SGHRS and CDR2 YFSETQ. The germline V and J ends were trimmed by 5 bases and 2 bases, with 14 bases remaining between them. The CDR3 covers 14 residues. For the CDR3, the DNA is TGCGCCAGCAGTTCATCCCCGCCAGCCTACGAGCAGTACTTC. Its protein is CASSSSPPAYEQYF.

This clone came up a few times. V and J are TRBV6-4 and TRBJ2-7; a possible D gene is TRBD1 (6 bases). CDR1 and CDR2 (germline): MRHNA, SNTAGT. Trimming removed 5 bases at V and 3 bases at J, with 17 bases between. The length of the CDR3 is 15 residues. The CDR3 coding sequence is TGTGCCAGCAGTACAGGGTCACAACCTCACTACGAGCAGTACGTC. Its translation: CASSTGSQPHYEQYV.

The chain has TRBV11-3 and TRBJ2-7, with D perhaps TRBD1 or TRBD2 (6 bases each). Germline-derived CDR1 and CDR2 are SGHNT and YENEEA. The CDR3 has 14 amino acids. V lost 1 base and J lost 3, with 10 bases in between. CDR3 bases: TGTGCCAGCAGCTTAGGCGGGACACGCTACGAGCAGTACTTC. Protein: CASSLGGTRYEQYF. The full variable domain, in which reference TRBV11-3 and TRBJ2-7 provide the parts outside the CDR3, is EAGVVQSPRYKIIEKKQPVAFWCNPISGHNTLYWYLQNLGQGPELLIRYENEEAVDDSQLPKDRFSAERLKGVDSTLKIQPAELGDSAVYLCASSLGGTRYEQYFGPGTRLTVT.

This clone has a handful of counts. Within the sample, other DNA sequences also encode this same CDR3. This sequence joins TRBV7-2 and TRBJ1-1; no clear D gene. CDR1 and CDR2 (germline): SGHTA, FQGNSA. The ends were cut back, 1 base at V and 1 base at J, with 7 bases in the middle. The CDR3 sequence is 14 residues long. The CDR3 nucleotides are TGTGCCAGCAGCTTAGGACGGGGGAACACTGAAGCTTTCTTT. Translation: CASSLGRGNTEAFF. Full variable domain (outside the CDR3, taken from reference TRBV7-2 and TRBJ1-1): GAGVSQSPSNKVTEKGKDVELRCDPISGHTALYWYRQSLGQGLEFLIYFQGNSAPDKSGLPSDRFSAERTGGSVSTLTIQRTQQEDSAVYLCASSLGRGNTEAFFGQGTRLTVV.

This clone was seen a handful of times. The genes are TRBV27 and TRBJ1-1; no firm D call. The germline gives CDR1 MNHEY, CDR2 SMNVEV (reference sequence). The CDR3 length is 14 residues. Trimming removed 4 bases at V and 4 bases at J, with 13 bases between. The CDR3 DNA follows: TGTGCCAGCAGTTATAGAACCCCCACCACTGAAGCTTTCTTT. Translation gives CASSYRTPTTEAFF.

The rearrangement uses TRBV5-6 and TRBJ1-2, with D hard to call. The CDR3 totals 15 residues. Germline V CDR1 and CDR2: SGHDT, YYEEEE. Deletions cut 6 bases from V and 4 bases from J, with 19 bases between. CDR3 sequence reads: CASTELRAHGYGYTF. In DNA form, the CDR3 reads TGTGCCAGCACAGAGCTTCGGGCTCACGGCTATGGCTACACCTTC.

This clone was detected ten times or more. The CDR3 DNA is TGTGCCAGCAGCCTGGGACGTGGACCACCCTTCGAAAAACTGTTTTTT. Translation gives CASSLGRGPPFEKLFF. This sequence joins TRBV7-9 and TRBJ1-4, with D possibly matching TRBD1 (5 bases). Trimming stripped 5 bases from V and 8 bases from J, with 21 bases between. This CDR3 contains 16 residues. Looked up from germline, CDR1 is SEHNR and CDR2 is FQNEAQ (reference sequence).

The chain couples TRBV6-6 to TRBJ1-2; D gene uncertain. This CDR3 comprises 12 residues. V was pared by 7 bases and J by 4 bases, with 10 bases between. CDR1 and CDR2 (germline): MNHNY, SVGAGI (reference sequence). This CDR3 is CASNHLVYGYTF. CDR3 bases: TGTGCCAGCAACCATTTGGTCTATGGCTACACCTTC.

This rearrangement joins TRBV6-6 to TRBJ2-5; 8 bases line up with TRBD1. J was trimmed by 2 bases and V by 8 bases; bases with no gene match: 10. Germline V gene sequence: CDR1 MNHNY, CDR2 SVGAGI (reference sequence). The CDR3 loop spans 15 amino acids. CDR3 nucleotides: TGTGCCAGCGCTTCCTCCGGGACAGGTCAAGAGACCCAGTACTTC. The encoded protein is CASASSGTGQETQYF.